This is a list of T cell receptor beta chains from one sample in a study of T cell responses to AZD1222 COVID-19 vaccine. Profiling relied on immunoSEQ multiplex PCR, and the TCRdb table lists in-frame clones only, not all of them. The sample shows around 140,000 clones, 90% to 95% of them seen only once. Sample: peripheral blood, taken on day 0 of AZD1222 vaccination. The receptors were sampled from an adult in good health. The CDR3 runs from the conserved cysteine through the conserved F or W. The order of the fields is J gene, D gene, clone size, V gene, CDR3 protein, CDR3 DNA. D genes are given only for firm matches. Expanded clones are given a class, and other clones once, few, many or no size at all.

TRBJ1-4 - - TRBV19 CASSIFRREGDALGEKLFF TGTGCCAGTAGTATTTTTCGCCGCGAGGGGGATGCTTTAGGTGAAAAACTGTTTTTT
TRBJ2-7 - - TRBV3-1/TRBV3-2 CASSQVEEQYF TGTGCCAGCAGCCAAGTAGAGGAGCAGTACTTC
TRBJ1-1 - - TRBV6-5 CASSYAGQSTEAFF TGTGCCAGCAGTTACGCCGGACAGAGCACTGAAGCTTTCTTT
TRBJ1-6 - - TRBV3-1/TRBV3-2 CASSQRQYNSPLHF TGTGCCAGCAGCCAACGGCAGTATAATTCACCCCTCCACTTT
TRBJ2-1 TRBD2 - TRBV27 CASSPVPGGHNEQFF TGTGCCAGCAGCCCTGTCCCGGGAGGGCACAATGAGCAGTTCTTC
TRBJ2-1 - - TRBV7-8 CASSWGFGRVGHNEQFF TGTGCCAGCAGCTGGGGCTTCGGGCGGGTAGGACACAATGAGCAGTTCTTC
TRBJ1-2 - - TRBV15 CATSRTGGFNYGYTF TGTGCCACCAGCCGCACCGGGGGGTTTAACTATGGCTACACCTTC
TRBJ1-6 TRBD1 once TRBV2 CASRAVAGGSPLHF TGTGCCAGCAGAGCGGTGGCAGGGGGATCACCCCTCCACTTT
TRBJ2-1 TRBD2 - TRBV7-2 CASSLGGVVGEQFF TGTGCCAGCAGCCTTGGGGGGGTAGTGGGTGAGCAGTTCTTC
TRBJ2-3 - - TRBV5-1 CASRVGDTQYF TGCGCCAGCAGGGTCGGAGATACGCAGTATTTT
TRBJ1-5 TRBD1 - TRBV12-3/TRBV12-4 CASSLQGGQPQHF TGTGCCAGCAGCTTACAGGGGGGCCAGCCCCAGCATTTT
TRBJ1-2 TRBD1 - TRBV28 CASSDRVGGYTF TGTGCCAGCAGTGACAGGGTTGGCGGCTACACCTTC
TRBJ1-5 - - TRBV15 CATSRDIGGQSHNQPQHF TGTGCCACCAGCAGAGATATCGGAGGCCAGTCCCACAATCAGCCCCAGCATTTT
TRBJ1-2 - - TRBV30 CAWSALYGYTF TGTGCCTGGAGTGCCCTGTATGGCTACACCTTC
TRBJ2-1 TRBD2 - TRBV27 CASSSSGRGFNEQFF TGTGCCAGCAGCAGTAGCGGGAGGGGGTTCAATGAGCAGTTCTTC
TRBJ1-1 - - TRBV10-3 CAISESSQGFYF TGTGCCATCAGTGAGTCGAGCCAGGGCTTCTACTTT
TRBJ1-1 - - TRBV27 CASSFRGRNTEAFF TGTGCCAGCAGTTTCCGGGGAAGGAACACTGAAGCTTTCTTT
TRBJ1-2 TRBD1 - TRBV9 CASSVEPDRGHGYTF TGTGCCAGCAGCGTAGAGCCGGACAGGGGACATGGCTACACCTTC
TRBJ2-7 TRBD1 - TRBV7-3 CASSWGQGASEQYF TGTGCCAGCAGCTGGGGACAGGGGGCGTCCGAGCAGTACTTC
TRBJ1-1 - - TRBV30 CAWRWGRGKAEAFF TGTGCCTGGAGGTGGGGACGGGGAAAGGCTGAAGCTTTCTTT